A selection of T cell receptor beta chains follows, all from one sample in a study of patients and donors after allogeneic stem cell transplantation. TCRdb reanalysed the RT-PCR reads using MiXCR and keeps one entry per CDR3 protein. This table has about 74,000 distinct CDR3 sequences, 26% appearing once. The sample comprised blood, either unsorted or a sorted T cell fraction (not recorded which). All receptors derive from a human donor who was either an allogeneic HSCT recipient or a stem cell or donor lymphocyte infusion donor (not recorded which). It is not recorded whose cells these are; they may come from a transplant donor. Each CDR3 is given with its conserved first and last residue. D genes are given only for firm matches. The listing skips clone size in some rows; elsewhere it reads once, few, many or a size class.

abundance: few; d_gene: NA; j_gene: TRBJ2-2; v_gene: TRBV6-5; CDR3nt: TGTGCCAGCAGCTTAGGGGGTTCGGTCACCGGGGAGCTGTTTTTT; CDR3aa: CASSLGGSVTGELFF
abundance: few; d_gene: TRBD1; j_gene: TRBJ1-6; v_gene: TRBV6-5; CDR3nt: TGTGCCAGCATTCGACAGGGCCATAATTCACCCCTCCACTTT; CDR3aa: CASIRQGHNSPLHF
abundance: NA; d_gene: NA; j_gene: TRBJ2-6; v_gene: TRBV7-2; CDR3nt: TGTGCCAGCAGCTTACCAGGGCTCTCTGGGGCCAACGTCCTGACTTTC; CDR3aa: CASSLPGLSGANVLTF
abundance: NA; d_gene: NA; j_gene: TRBJ2-7; v_gene: TRBV5-1; CDR3nt: TGCGCCAGCAGTGTATTTGGGGGATCTTCTTTCGAGCAGTACTTC; CDR3aa: CASSVFGGSSFEQYF
abundance: few; d_gene: NA; j_gene: TRBJ2-7; v_gene: TRBV12-3/TRBV12-4; CDR3nt: TGTGCCAGCAGCTTGACAGGCTCCTACGAGCAGTACTTC; CDR3aa: CASSLTGSYEQYF
abundance: few; d_gene: NA; j_gene: TRBJ2-1; v_gene: TRBV12-5; CDR3nt: TGTGCTAGTGGTTTGATCAGGGGCGGCAATGAGCAGTTCTTC; CDR3aa: CASGLIRGGNEQFF
abundance: NA; d_gene: TRBD1; j_gene: TRBJ1-1; v_gene: TRBV6-6; CDR3nt: TGTGCCAGCAGTCCGCCCGCAGGGGGGGGGATGAACACTGAAGCTTTCTTT; CDR3aa: CASSPPAGGGMNTEAFF
abundance: few; d_gene: NA; j_gene: TRBJ1-5; v_gene: TRBV5-6; CDR3nt: TGTGCCAGCAGCCGGACGTCGGTAAGCAATCAGCCCCAGCATTTT; CDR3aa: CASSRTSVSNQPQHF
abundance: few; d_gene: NA; j_gene: TRBJ1-1; v_gene: TRBV29-1; CDR3nt: TGCAGCGCACACGGGACTCCGGGGCGCGGGGACACTGAAGCTTTCTTT; CDR3aa: CSAHGTPGRGDTEAFF
abundance: NA; d_gene: NA; j_gene: TRBJ1-2; v_gene: TRBV30; CDR3nt: TGTGCCTGGACCGCACAGAGAGGGTATGGCTACACCTTC; CDR3aa: CAWTAQRGYGYTF
abundance: many; d_gene: NA; j_gene: TRBJ1-2; v_gene: TRBV29-1; CDR3nt: TGCAGCGTTGAGCCGGGATCGGTATATGGCTACACCTTC; CDR3aa: CSVEPGSVYGYTF
abundance: few; d_gene: NA; j_gene: TRBJ1-2; v_gene: TRBV20-1; CDR3nt: TGCAGTGCTAGAGATGGTCGAAACTATGGCTACACCTTC; CDR3aa: CSARDGRNYGYTF
abundance: many; d_gene: NA; j_gene: TRBJ1-1; v_gene: TRBV5-1; CDR3nt: TGCGCCAGCAGCTTGGGACGGGCAGCCATCCCGAACACTGAAGCTTTCTTT; CDR3aa: CASSLGRAAIPNTEAFF
abundance: NA; d_gene: NA; j_gene: TRBJ2-7; v_gene: TRBV24-1; CDR3nt: TGTGCCACCAGTGATCTAGACAGCCTAAGCACCTACGAGCAGTACTTC; CDR3aa: CATSDLDSLSTYEQYF
abundance: NA; d_gene: NA; j_gene: TRBJ2-2; v_gene: TRBV21-1; CDR3nt: TGTGCCAGCAGCAAAGATAATCTAGCGGGAAATGGTTCCGGGGAGCTGTTTTTT; CDR3aa: CASSKDNLAGNGSGELFF
abundance: NA; d_gene: NA; j_gene: TRBJ2-7; v_gene: TRBV12-3/TRBV12-4; CDR3nt: TGTGCCAGCAGTTTATCGGTCAGGGCCTACGAGCAGTACTTC; CDR3aa: CASSLSVRAYEQYF
abundance: many; d_gene: NA; j_gene: TRBJ2-2; v_gene: TRBV5-1; CDR3nt: TGCGCCAGCAGCACGACAGTGAACACCGGGGAGCTGTTTTTT; CDR3aa: CASSTTVNTGELFF
abundance: NA; d_gene: NA; j_gene: TRBJ2-7; v_gene: TRBV9; CDR3nt: TGTGCCAGCAGCGTAGCTGATGGGGGTAGCGGAGCCTTGTACTTC; CDR3aa: CASSVADGGSGALYF
abundance: NA; d_gene: TRBD1; j_gene: TRBJ1-2; v_gene: TRBV7-2; CDR3nt: TGTGCCAGCAGCTCAACAGGGGGCGGCGGCTACACCTTC; CDR3aa: CASSSTGGGGYTF
abundance: NA; d_gene: NA; j_gene: TRBJ2-3; v_gene: TRBV7-9; CDR3nt: TGTGCCAGCAGCTTGTTAGTGCTGATGGAAACAGATACGCAGTATTTT; CDR3aa: CASSLLVLMETDTQYF
abundance: many; d_gene: NA; j_gene: TRBJ1-2; v_gene: TRBV12-3/TRBV12-4; CDR3nt: TGTGCCAGCAGTTTGGGTATCTATGGCTACACCTTC; CDR3aa: CASSLGIYGYTF
abundance: NA; d_gene: TRBD1; j_gene: TRBJ1-5; v_gene: TRBV12-3/TRBV12-4; CDR3nt: TGTGCCAGCAGACCACCGGGACAGGGGCCCCTAAATCAGCCCCAGCATTTT; CDR3aa: CASRPPGQGPLNQPQHF
abundance: NA; d_gene: NA; j_gene: TRBJ1-3; v_gene: TRBV5-1; CDR3nt: TGCGCCAGCAGCTTGGAGGGCCGCTCTGGAAACACCATATATTTT; CDR3aa: CASSLEGRSGNTIYF
abundance: few; d_gene: NA; j_gene: TRBJ2-1; v_gene: TRBV7-2; CDR3nt: TGTGCCAGCAGCTTCCCAGGGGGCGCAGTTGCGGGGGTTTCCTACAATGAGCAGTTCTTC; CDR3aa: CASSFPGGAVAGVSYNEQFF